A selection of T cell receptor beta chains follows, all from one sample in a study of early T cells in non-severe SARS-CoV-2 infection. TCRdb reanalysed the 5' RACE reads using MiXCR and keeps one entry per CDR3 protein. The data contain some 70,000 distinct CDR3 sequences, roughly 9.1% of them singletons. Sequenced: whole blood. The source of these receptors is an adult who was a healthcare worker with PCR-confirmed SARS-CoV-2 infection or an uninfected control (not recorded which). The CDR3 runs from the conserved cysteine through the conserved F or W. A D gene is named only where the DNA matches it firmly. Clone size is shown for a subset of rows, as once, few, many or a class of expanded clone.

V	J	D	size	DNA	CDR3
TRBV27	TRBJ2-7	-	-	TGTGCCAGCAGTCGCGGGACACAGTCCATCTACGAGCAGTACTTC	CASSRGTQSIYEQYF
TRBV6-2/TRBV6-3	TRBJ2-5	-	-	TGTGCCAGCAGTTACGCCGGGGGTACCCAGTACTTC	CASSYAGGTQYF
TRBV27	TRBJ1-2	-	many	TGTGCCAGCAGTCGGCAGGGTTCTAACTATGGCTACACCTTC	CASSRQGSNYGYTF
TRBV10-3	TRBJ2-5	-	few	TGTGCCATCAGGAGGACAGGATTTGGGGGGGGCCAAGAGACCCAGTACTTC	CAIRRTGFGGGQETQYF
TRBV4-2	TRBJ2-3	TRBD2	-	TGTGCCAGCGGGCTAGCGGGAGGGCCGGGGACAGATACGCAGTATTTT	CASGLAGGPGTDTQYF
TRBV20-1	TRBJ2-1	TRBD2	many	TGCAGTGCTAAGAGACTAGCGCCCTACAATGAGCAGTTCTTC	CSAKRLAPYNEQFF
TRBV2	TRBJ2-7	TRBD1	-	TGTGCCAGCAGGACCGGGACAGGGGGCTATTTGTTTATCTCCTACGAGCAGTACTTC	CASRTGTGGYLFISYEQYF
TRBV3-1	TRBJ2-1	-	once	TGTGCCAGCAGCCATGAACAGGGAGGGGGATCCTACAATGAGCAGTTCTTC	CASSHEQGGGSYNEQFF
TRBV6-5	TRBJ2-5	TRBD1	few	TGTGCCAGCAGTTACGACAGGGCAGGGGAGACCCAGTACTTC	CASSYDRAGETQYF
TRBV7-9	TRBJ2-1	-	many	TGTGCCAGCAGCCCGCGAGAGGAGTACAATGAGCAGTTCTTC	CASSPREEYNEQFF
TRBV6-6	TRBJ2-7	TRBD2	many	TGTGCCAGCAGTTACTCCTCCGGGACTAGCGGGCACATATCCTACGAGCAGTACTTC	CASSYSSGTSGHISYEQYF
TRBV28	TRBJ2-7	TRBD2	few	TGTGCCAGCAGTCTCGGGACTAGCGGGATAAGCGAGCAGTACTTC	CASSLGTSGISEQYF
TRBV9	TRBJ1-1	-	-	TGTGCCAGCAGCGTAGGCCACAGGGCGGTGGAAGCTTTCTTT	CASSVGHRAVEAFF
TRBV5-1	TRBJ2-7	TRBD2	many	TGCGCCAGCAGCTCACCCCCCGGGCGGGACTACTCCTACGAGCAGTACTTC	CASSSPPGRDYSYEQYF
TRBV7-7	TRBJ2-5	-	few	TGTGCCAGCAGCTTAGTCGGACAGCAAGAGACCCAGTACTTC	CASSLVGQQETQYF
TRBV5-1	TRBJ2-5	TRBD1	-	TGCGCCAGCAGCTTGGACGGGACAGGCGGCCGGACCCAGTACTTC	CASSLDGTGGRTQYF
TRBV19	TRBJ1-1	-	-	TGTGCCAGCCGGACAGCAAACACTGAAGCTTTCTTT	CASRTANTEAFF
TRBV20-1	TRBJ1-2	TRBD1	-	TGCAGTGCTTACAGGGGGCAGGGCTATGGCTACACCTTC	CSAYRGQGYGYTF
TRBV24-1	TRBJ1-2	TRBD1	many	TGTGCCACCAGTGAGAGACAGGGTGCTGGCTACACCTTC	CATSERQGAGYTF
TRBV11-2	TRBJ2-2	TRBD2	-	TGTGCCAGCAGCTTATTTACGAGCGGGGCGAACACCGGGGAGCTGTTTTTT	CASSLFTSGANTGELFF
TRBV27	TRBJ1-1	TRBD1	-	TGTGCCAGCAGTTCCTACAGGGGGCCCACTGAAGTTTTCTTT	CASSSYRGPTEVFF
TRBV11-2	TRBJ2-2	TRBD2	many	TGTGCCAGCAGCTTCCCTAGCGGGAGGTGGACCGGGGAGCTGTTTTTT	CASSFPSGRWTGELFF
TRBV28	TRBJ2-2	-	-	TGTGCCAGCAGTCCCCCTTTCGCTGGCAACACCGGGGAGCTGTTTTTT	CASSPPFAGNTGELFF
TRBV5-1	TRBJ1-1	-	-	TGCGCCAGCAGCTTGGCCGGGCAGGGAAACACTGAAGCTTTCTTT	CASSLAGQGNTEAFF
TRBV9	TRBJ2-3	TRBD1	few	TGTGCCAGCAGTGCACAGGGGGCAGATACGCAGTATTTT	CASSAQGADTQYF
TRBV9	TRBJ2-5	-	many	TGTGCCAGCAGCGCCCAAGAGACCCAGTACTTC	CASSAQETQYF
TRBV2	TRBJ2-6	TRBD1	-	TGTGCCAGCAGTAAACAGGGGGCTGGGGCCAACGTCCTGACTTTC	CASSKQGAGANVLTF
TRBV10-3	TRBJ1-4	TRBD1	few	TGTGCCATCAGCCACCCAGGACAGGGACAGAGAAAACTGTTTTTT	CAISHPGQGQRKLFF
TRBV29-1	TRBJ2-2	-	many	TGCAGCGTTGTCTGGGGGCCCTCGAACACCGGGGAGCTGTTTTTT	CSVVWGPSNTGELFF
TRBV11-2	TRBJ1-3	-	many	TGTGCCAGCAGCCCGTTTGGGGAGAGAGGAAACACCATATATTTT	CASSPFGERGNTIYF
TRBV12-3/TRBV12-4	TRBJ1-5	-	-	TGTGCCAGCAGCGGGACATCGGATCAGCCCCAGCATTTT	CASSGTSDQPQHF